This is a list of T cell receptor beta chains from one sample in a study of blood T cells in healthy people across ages. TCRdb redid the calling of the 5' RACE reads with MiXCR, one entry per CDR3 protein. The data hold about 1.8 million distinct CDR3 sequences, with approximately 50% observed a single time. The source material was blood. The origin of the receptors is a woman in her thirties or forties in good health. CDR3s include the opening cysteine and the closing phenylalanine or tryptophan. The order of the fields is D gene, clone size, J gene, V gene, CDR3 protein, CDR3 DNA. D genes are given only for firm matches. Rows may omit the clone size; those that give it use once, few, many or a size class.

D gene: TRBD1; clone size: -; J gene: TRBJ2-5; V gene: TRBV19; CDR3 protein: CASSMDRDGETQYF; CDR3 DNA: TGTGCCAGTAGCATGGACAGGGATGGAGAGACCCAGTACTTC
D gene: TRBD1; clone size: -; J gene: TRBJ1-6; V gene: TRBV27; CDR3 protein: CASSFRGRSYSPLHF; CDR3 DNA: TGTGCCAGCAGTTTCAGGGGGCGCAGCTATTCACCCCTCCACTTT
D gene: TRBD1; clone size: few; J gene: TRBJ2-7; V gene: TRBV28; CDR3 protein: CASSIGSGTGIYEQYF; CDR3 DNA: TGTGCCAGCAGCATAGGCTCGGGGACAGGGATTTACGAGCAGTACTTC
D gene: -; clone size: -; J gene: TRBJ2-7; V gene: TRBV3-1; CDR3 protein: CASSQGTLNSYEQYF; CDR3 DNA: TGTGCCAGCAGCCAAGGGACCCTTAACTCCTACGAGCAGTACTTC
D gene: -; clone size: -; J gene: TRBJ2-7; V gene: TRBV4-3; CDR3 protein: CASSQGLTSYEQYF; CDR3 DNA: TGTGCCAGCAGCCAGGGCCTTACCAGCTACGAGCAGTACTTC
D gene: TRBD1; clone size: -; J gene: TRBJ1-2; V gene: TRBV12-3/TRBV12-4; CDR3 protein: CASSLGDRDLVYGYTF; CDR3 DNA: TGTGCCAGCAGTTTAGGGGACAGGGATTTGGTCTATGGCTACACCTTC
D gene: -; clone size: -; J gene: TRBJ2-5; V gene: TRBV6-2/TRBV6-3; CDR3 protein: CASSHKRDSLAETQYF; CDR3 DNA: TGTGCCAGCAGTCATAAAAGGGACTCCCTGGCTGAGACCCAGTACTTC
D gene: -; clone size: -; J gene: TRBJ2-7; V gene: TRBV4-3; CDR3 protein: CASSQSVRVSEQYF; CDR3 DNA: TGCGCCAGCAGCCAGTCTGTACGGGTGTCCGAGCAGTACTTC
D gene: -; clone size: -; J gene: TRBJ2-5; V gene: TRBV5-1; CDR3 protein: CASSLAFKHPGQETQYF; CDR3 DNA: TGCGCCAGCAGCTTGGCCTTCAAACATCCCGGGCAAGAGACCCAGTACTTC
D gene: TRBD2; clone size: -; J gene: TRBJ2-7; V gene: TRBV7-9; CDR3 protein: CASSLGKAYERGLSYEQYF; CDR3 DNA: TGTGCCAGCAGCTTAGGAAAGGCGTATGAGCGGGGACTCTCCTACGAGCAGTACTTC
D gene: -; clone size: -; J gene: TRBJ2-4; V gene: TRBV20-1; CDR3 protein: CSAYRQGIKNILYF; CDR3 DNA: TGCAGTGCTTACAGGCAAGGAATCAAAAACATTCTGTACTTC
D gene: -; clone size: -; J gene: TRBJ1-2; V gene: TRBV9; CDR3 protein: CASSGGKNYGYTF; CDR3 DNA: TGTGCCAGCAGCGGGGGCAAAAACTATGGCTACACCTTC
D gene: -; clone size: few; J gene: TRBJ2-5; V gene: TRBV10-3; CDR3 protein: CAISAGQRETQYF; CDR3 DNA: TGTGCCATCAGTGCCGGACAGAGAGAGACCCAGTACTTC
D gene: -; clone size: few; J gene: TRBJ2-1; V gene: TRBV5-1; CDR3 protein: CASSVGLDLEGKNNEQFF; CDR3 DNA: TGCGCCAGCAGCGTGGGACTGGATCTTGAGGGAAAAAACAATGAGCAGTTCTTC
D gene: TRBD2; clone size: -; J gene: TRBJ2-4; V gene: TRBV6-5; CDR3 protein: CASSYGTSGGSPIQYF; CDR3 DNA: TGTGCCAGCAGTTACGGGACTAGCGGGGGCTCCCCCATTCAGTACTTC
D gene: -; clone size: -; J gene: TRBJ2-7; V gene: TRBV18; CDR3 protein: CASSPTVVGYEQYF; CDR3 DNA: TGTGCCAGCTCACCAACGGTAGTAGGCTACGAGCAGTACTTC
D gene: -; clone size: -; J gene: TRBJ1-2; V gene: TRBV9; CDR3 protein: CASGDEGRWQGYTF; CDR3 DNA: TGTGCCAGCGGGGATGAGGGGAGGTGGCAAGGCTACACCTTC
D gene: -; clone size: few; J gene: TRBJ2-1; V gene: TRBV5-1; CDR3 protein: CASSLNRNIYNEQFF; CDR3 DNA: TGCGCCAGCAGCTTGAACAGGAATATTTACAATGAGCAGTTCTTC
D gene: TRBD1; clone size: few; J gene: TRBJ1-2; V gene: TRBV7-2; CDR3 protein: CASSFADREYGYTF; CDR3 DNA: TGTGCCAGCAGCTTCGCCGACAGGGAGTATGGCTACACCTTC
D gene: -; clone size: -; J gene: TRBJ1-6; V gene: TRBV5-1; CDR3 protein: CASSFDSSTLHF; CDR3 DNA: TGCGCCAGCAGCTTTGACTCGTCGACCCTCCACTTT
D gene: TRBD2; clone size: -; J gene: TRBJ2-1; V gene: TRBV6-1; CDR3 protein: CASSLTVASGGSEQFF; CDR3 DNA: TGTGCCAGCAGTCTAACCGTGGCTAGCGGGGGGTCTGAGCAGTTCTTC
D gene: TRBD1; clone size: -; J gene: TRBJ2-1; V gene: TRBV13; CDR3 protein: CASSSPKGQGESSEQFF; CDR3 DNA: TGTGCCAGCAGCTCCCCCAAGGGACAGGGAGAAAGTAGTGAGCAGTTCTTC
D gene: -; clone size: -; J gene: TRBJ2-1; V gene: TRBV6-2/TRBV6-3; CDR3 protein: CASSPAQELGRPEQFF; CDR3 DNA: TGTGCCAGCAGTCCGGCTCAAGAACTCGGGCGACCTGAGCAGTTCTTC
D gene: -; clone size: -; J gene: TRBJ1-6; V gene: TRBV7-2; CDR3 protein: CASRDWTFSPLHF; CDR3 DNA: TGTGCCAGCAGAGACTGGACTTTCTCACCCCTCCACTTT